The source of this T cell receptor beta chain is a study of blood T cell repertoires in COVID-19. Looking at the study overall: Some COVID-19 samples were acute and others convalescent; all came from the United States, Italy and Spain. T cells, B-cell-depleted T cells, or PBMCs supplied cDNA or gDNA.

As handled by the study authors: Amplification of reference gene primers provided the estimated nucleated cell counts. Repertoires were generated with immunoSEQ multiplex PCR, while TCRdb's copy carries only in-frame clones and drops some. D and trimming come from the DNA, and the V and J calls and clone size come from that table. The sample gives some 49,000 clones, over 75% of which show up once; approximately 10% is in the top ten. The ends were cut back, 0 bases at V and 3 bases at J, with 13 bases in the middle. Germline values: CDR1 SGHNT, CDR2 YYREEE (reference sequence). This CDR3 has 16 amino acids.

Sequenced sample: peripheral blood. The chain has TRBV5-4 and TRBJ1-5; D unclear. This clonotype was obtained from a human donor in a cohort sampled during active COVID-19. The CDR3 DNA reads TGTGCCAGCAGCTTGGAACCCGGACTAATCAATCAGCCCCAGCATTTT. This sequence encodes CASSLEPGLINQPQHF.